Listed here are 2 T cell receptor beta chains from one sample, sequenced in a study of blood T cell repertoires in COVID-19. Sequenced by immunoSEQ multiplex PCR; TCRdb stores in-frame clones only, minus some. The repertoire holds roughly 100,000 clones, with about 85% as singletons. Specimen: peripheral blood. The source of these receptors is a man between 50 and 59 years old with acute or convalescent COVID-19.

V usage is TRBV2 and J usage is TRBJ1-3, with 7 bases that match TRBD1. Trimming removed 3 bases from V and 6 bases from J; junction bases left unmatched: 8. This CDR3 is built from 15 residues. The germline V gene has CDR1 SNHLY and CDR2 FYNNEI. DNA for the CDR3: TGTGCCAGCAGTGAGGGGGGACAGTCGGCAAACACCATATATTTT. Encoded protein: CASSEGGQSANTIYF.

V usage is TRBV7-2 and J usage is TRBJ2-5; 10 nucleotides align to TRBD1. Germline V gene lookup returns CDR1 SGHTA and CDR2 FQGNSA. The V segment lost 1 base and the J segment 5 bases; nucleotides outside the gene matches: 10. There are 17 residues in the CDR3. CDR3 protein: CASSLGLTRQGAETQYF. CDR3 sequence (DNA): TGTGCCAGCAGCTTAGGATTGACAAGACAGGGGGCGGAGACCCAGTACTTC.